This T cell receptor beta chain was documented in a study of CD8 T cells in Susac syndrome. When the RNA was reverse transcribed, random hexamers were used with an input of about 0.45 to 1 ug. TCR beta CDR3 was amplified by immunoSEQ covering 54 Vbeta and 13 Jbeta. TCRdb reprocessed the immunoSEQ multiplex PCR reads via MiXCR and lists one record per CDR3 protein. Of about 200,000 distinct CDR3 sequences listed, about 95% are singletons. A word on this clonotype: Its antigen is undetermined.

After removal of 2 bases from V and 2 bases from J, the junction contained 3 bases not matched to a gene. Germline values: CDR1 MDHEN, CDR2 SYDVKM. This CDR3 has 14 residues. Findings and limits, study-wide: The study's TCR sequencing and HLA analysis drew on a certain number of individuals. That number was acknowledged as relatively small.

It was treatment-naive patients with stable or active relapsing-remitting disease who made up the multiple sclerosis controls. Negative isolation yielded the CD8+ and CD4+ T cells, while FACS enriched the TEMRA cells. The V gene is TRBV28, the J gene TRBJ2-7, with 7 bases lining up with TRBD2. Sequencing was done on a sample of CD4+ T cells from PBMCs. The TCR was taken from a human donor with multiple sclerosis. The CDR3 DNA sequence: TGTGCCAGCAGTTTAGGGGGGGATACCTACGAGCAGTACTTC. Translating gives CASSLGGDTYEQYF.